The 25 T cell receptor beta chains below come from one sample, sequenced in a study of blood T cell repertoires in COVID-19. Sequenced by immunoSEQ multiplex PCR; TCRdb stores in-frame clones only, minus some. This sample has a few hundred thousand clones, with around 83% found just once. The source material was PBMCs or T cells enriched from blood (not recorded which). The receptor source for this set is a man aged 35-49 years who had been exposed to COVID-19.

The chain recombines TRBV5-5 with TRBJ2-5; perhaps TRBD1 as D (6 bases). Per germline, CDR1 SGHKS and CDR2 YYEKEE (reference sequence). V lost 0 bases and J 4 bases, leaving 10 bases between the germline ends. CDR3 length equals 14 residues. CDR3 in DNA: TGTGCCAGCAGCTTGGGCAGGGGCCGAGAGACCCAGTACTTC. Translating gives CASSLGRGRETQYF.

This clone occurred once. CDR3 in DNA: TGTGCCAGCAGTTTGGGGCAGGGTCGTGGTGGCTACACCTTC. Its translation is CASSLGQGRGGYTF. This chain links TRBV27 with TRBJ1-2, with D possibly being TRBD1 (5 bases). Trimming took 3 bases from V and 7 from J, leaving 15 bases between them. Germline lookup yields CDR1 MNHEY and CDR2 SMNVEV (reference sequence). The CDR3 is 14 residues long.

The V gene is TRBV15, the J gene TRBJ2-1; 8 positions match TRBD2. V trimming: 0 bases; J trimming: 5 bases; junction bases outside the gene matches: 3. The germline V gene encodes CDR1 LNHNV and CDR2 YYDKDF (reference sequence). The CDR3 runs 15 residues. CDR3 protein: CATSRDGLANNEQFF. For the CDR3, the DNA is TGTGCCACCAGCAGAGACGGACTAGCCAACAATGAGCAGTTCTTC.

The V and J genes are TRBV9 and TRBJ2-2; 7 bases fit TRBD2. Unmatched junction bases numbered 5, after V lost 3 bases and J lost 0 bases. The CDR3 totals 16 residues. Per the germline V gene, CDR1 is SGDLS and CDR2 is YYNGEE. Written as DNA, the CDR3 is TGTGCCAGCAGCGCTCAGCGGGGCTCGAACACCGGGGAGCTGTTTTTT. As protein: CASSAQRGSNTGELFF.

The chain employs TRBV18 and TRBJ2-1; 7 bases match TRBD1. Germline CDR1 reads KGHSH; CDR2 reads LQKENI. This CDR3 region has 17 residues. V lost 5 bases and J lost 2; bases outside the gene matches: 12. CDR3 sequence (DNA): TGTGCCAGCTCAGCCCAGAAGGGGGCTAGTGCCTACAATGAGCAGTTCTTC. This codes for CASSAQKGASAYNEQFF.

The V call is TRBV5-1, the J call TRBJ1-1, with no clear D. V dropped 1 base and J dropped 1 base, with 14 bases sitting between them. The CDR3 is made up of 16 amino acids. Germline values: CDR1 SGHRS, CDR2 YFSETQ. CDR3 in amino acids: CASSLYSWERNTEAFF. CDR3 DNA: TGCGCCAGCAGCTTGTATTCTTGGGAGAGGAACACTGAAGCTTTCTTT.

This chain uses TRBV9 with TRBJ2-1, with a possible D match to TRBD2 (7 bases). The CDR3 is made up of 17 amino acids. Looked up from germline, CDR1 is SGDLS and CDR2 is YYNGEE. Trimming took off 3 bases at V and 7 bases at J, with 23 bases between the two ends. The CDR3 DNA follows: TGTGCCAGCAGCGAACCTAAGGGGGAGGGCCTTGGTAATGAGCAGTTCTTC. This encodes CASSEPKGEGLGNEQFF.

The J gene is TRBJ2-6, the V gene TRBV29-1; TRBD1 matches 7 bases. The junction had 3 bases not matched to a gene; V was cut back by 4 bases and J by 0 bases. CDR3 length equals 15 residues. The germline gives CDR1 SQVTM, CDR2 ANQGSEA. For the CDR3, the DNA is TGCAGCGTTGTGGGGGACAGCTCTGGGGCCAACGTCCTGACTTTC. Residues: CSVVGDSSGANVLTF.

The rearrangement joins TRBV19 to TRBJ1-5; 9 bases are shared with TRBD1. Germline loops: CDR1 LNHDA, CDR2 SQIVND (reference sequence). The CDR3 runs to 16 residues. V was clipped by 4 bases and J by 6 bases; unmatched bases: 10. DNA of the CDR3: TGTGCCAGTAGTACCCTAAAACAGGGGGCTGGTCAGCCCCAGCATTTT. Protein sequence: CASSTLKQGAGQPQHF. The entire variable domain, with the rest obtained from reference TRBV19 and TRBJ1-5, is as follows: DGGITQSPKYLFRKEGQNVTLSCEQNLNHDAMYWYRQDPGQGLRLIYYSQIVNDFQKGDIAEGYSVSREKKESFPLTVTSAQKNPTAFYLCASSTLKQGAGQPQHFGDGTRLSIL.

The chain uses TRBV3-1 (or the pseudogene TRBV3-2) and TRBJ2-7, with D perhaps matching TRBD2 (5 bases). The V gene lost 11 bases and the J gene lost 2 bases, with 16 bases spanning the gap. The germline V gene has CDR1 LGHDT and CDR2 YNNKEL (reference sequence). The CDR3 consists of 13 residues. CDR3 sequence: CAAERVSPYEQYF. The CDR3 coding sequence is TGTGCCGCGGAGAGGGTCTCTCCCTACGAGCAGTACTTC.

About this clone itself: The junction departs from germline at one end; a sequencing error may be responsible. The rearrangement uses TRBV4-2 and TRBJ2-1, with 12 bases matching TRBD2. Germline lookup yields CDR1 LGHNA and CDR2 YNFKEQ. This CDR3 comprises 14 residues. CDR3 sequence: CASSQESLAGGQIF. CDR3 nucleotides: TGTGCCAGCAGCCAAGAAAGTCTAGCGGGAGGGCAAATCTTC.

This chain joins TRBV4-1 and TRBJ2-3; 9 nucleotides align to TRBD2. Germline V gives CDR1 MGHRA, CDR2 YSYEKL. The CDR3 consists of 16 residues. Losses at the gene ends were 2 bases for V and 3 bases for J; bases not matched to a gene: 6. For the CDR3, the DNA is TGCGCCAGCAGCCAAATAGCGGGAGATGGAACAGATACGCAGTATTTT. The encoded protein is CASSQIAGDGTDTQYF.

The chain joins TRBV19 to TRBJ2-1; D might be TRBD1 (5 bases). Trimming removed 7 bases from V and 6 bases from J, with 7 bases in between. This CDR3 region has 11 residues. Germline V gives CDR1 LNHDA, CDR2 SQIVND (reference sequence). The CDR3 here is CASIRGNEQFF. Here the CDR3 DNA reads TGTGCCAGTATAAGGGGCAATGAGCAGTTCTTC.

The gene calls are TRBV5-1 and TRBJ2-3; the match to TRBD2 covers 11 bases. Trimming removed 4 bases from V and 1 base from J; junction bases left unmatched: 5. Germline values: CDR1 SGHRS, CDR2 YFSETQ. The CDR3 is 16 residues long. Here the CDR3 reads CASSPWTSGRTDTQYF. The CDR3 DNA sequence: TGCGCCAGCAGCCCCTGGACTAGCGGGCGCACAGATACGCAGTATTTT.

This clone has a handful of counts. V and J are TRBV24-1 and TRBJ1-2; perhaps TRBD1 as D (5 bases). Per the germline V gene, CDR1 is KGHDR and CDR2 is SFDVKD. The V end lost 0 bases, the J end lost 0 bases, and 13 bases lay between the germline ends. The CDR3 runs 17 residues. The CDR3 spells CATSDLAREGSNYGYTF. The DNA of the CDR3 is TGTGCCACCAGTGATTTGGCCAGGGAGGGATCTAACTATGGCTACACCTTC.

The V call is TRBV24-1, the J call TRBJ1-6, with 11 nucleotides matching TRBD1. Germline V CDR1 and CDR2: KGHDR, SFDVKD. The length of the CDR3 is 13 residues. The trim removed 12 bases at V and 10 bases at J, leaving 7 bases unmatched. Here the CDR3 reads CAAGQGAGSPLHF. For the CDR3, the DNA is TGTGCCGCCGGACAGGGGGCAGGGTCACCCCTCCACTTT.

The CDR3 reads CSVELGSGSLNNEQFF. The CDR3 DNA follows: TGCAGCGTTGAATTGGGTAGCGGGAGCCTGAACAATGAGCAGTTCTTC. The chain employs TRBV29-1 and TRBJ2-1; 9 nucleotides align to TRBD2. Germline V gene sequence: CDR1 SQVTM, CDR2 ANQGSEA. The CDR3 is 16 residues long. After removal of 2 bases from V and 5 bases from J, the junction contained 10 bases not matched to a gene.

V is TRBV5-4 and J is TRBJ1-2, with unresolved D. V lost 2 bases and J 1 base, leaving 9 bases between the germline ends. This CDR3 comprises 14 residues. Germline V gives CDR1 SGHNT, CDR2 YYREEE (reference sequence). This chain's CDR3 is CASSFPQVNYGYTF. CDR3 coding DNA: TGTGCCAGCAGCTTTCCTCAGGTTAACTATGGCTACACCTTC.

The V and J genes are TRBV20-1 and TRBJ2-3, with D tentatively TRBD2 (6 bases). Per germline, CDR1 DFQATT and CDR2 SNEGSKA (reference sequence). The CDR3 runs 11 residues. V lost 1 base, J lost 15 bases, and 14 bases lay in between. Here the CDR3 reads CSARGPGLVYF. The CDR3, as DNA: TGCAGTGCTAGAGGGCCGGGACTGGTATATTTT.

The chain combines TRBV10-3 with TRBJ2-2; 7 positions match TRBD1. The CDR3 is 15 amino acids. V lost 4 bases and J lost 3; bases outside the gene matches: 5. Germline lookup yields CDR1 ENHRY and CDR2 SYGVKD. CDR3 sequence reads: CAISGPGQHTGELFF. CDR3 DNA sequence: TGTGCCATCAGTGGACCGGGACAGCACACCGGGGAGCTGTTTTTT.

V and J are TRBV7-6 and TRBJ2-3; D remains ambiguous. Germline V gene data show CDR1 as SGHVS and CDR2 as FNYEAQ. CDR3 length: 15 residues. V was cut by 1 base and J by 1 base, with 9 bases left in between. The chain's CDR3 is CASSLGSLGTDTQYF. Here the CDR3 DNA reads TGTGCCAGCAGCTTAGGTTCCCTTGGCACAGATACGCAGTATTTT.

The chain combines TRBV19 with TRBJ2-7; D possibly corresponds to TRBD1 (6 bases). V lost 0 bases to trimming and J lost 7 bases, with 13 bases between them. The CDR3 spans 14 residues. Germline CDR1 is LNHDA and CDR2 is SQIVND (reference sequence). CDR3 loop: CASSIESRGNEQYF. CDR3 bases: TGTGCCAGTAGTATAGAGTCGAGGGGGAATGAGCAGTACTTC.

J is TRBJ2-3 and V is TRBV7-9; tentatively, D is TRBD2 (6 bases). Trimming pared 3 bases from V and 2 bases from J, leaving 9 bases between. Germline V CDR1 and CDR2: SEHNR, FQNEAQ (reference sequence). The CDR3 length is 14 residues. The CDR3 DNA reads as TGTGCCAGCAGCTTTAGCGGCCCCACAGATACGCAGTATTTT. Its translation: CASSFSGPTDTQYF.

This chain connects TRBV5-1 to TRBJ2-1, with 11 positions matching TRBD2. V shed 1 base and J 9 bases; nucleotides not matched to a gene: 3. The germline CDR1 and CDR2 sequences are SGHRS and YFSETQ. There are 14 residues in the CDR3. As DNA, the CDR3 is TGCGCCAGCAGCTTGACTAGCGGGAGCGTTGAGCAGTTCTTC. Protein product: CASSLTSGSVEQFF.

The chain couples TRBV3-1 (or the pseudogene TRBV3-2) to TRBJ2-2; the match to TRBD2 covers 7 bases. Trimming removed 8 bases from V and 4 bases from J; junction bases left unmatched: 4. Germline loops: CDR1 LGHDT, CDR2 YNNKEL (reference sequence). The CDR3 extends over 13 amino acids. The DNA for the CDR3 is TGTGCCAGCCAGCGGGGCGGCACCGGGGAGCTGTTTTTT. The encoded protein is CASQRGGTGELFF.